This T cell receptor beta chain was captured by sequencing in a study of regulatory T cells in long-lasting Graves disease. Noted time point: persistent/refractory GD, antithyroid drugs over 5 years with positive TRAb. Isolated PBMC RNA provided the starting material for the TCR library. In building TCR beta libraries, iRepertoire HTBI primers were used together with Arm-PCR of CDR3 regions. TCRdb reprocessed the multiplex PCR reads with MiXCR, giving one entry per CDR3 protein. Here the sample spans fewer than 400,000 distinct CDR3 sequences, roughly a fifth being singletons. This clonotype occurred once. As the CDR3 is not closed by the conserved phenylalanine or tryptophan, this likely results from a read error. J was trimmed by 7 bases and V by 1 base; bases with no gene match: 7. The CDR3 length is 17 residues. Germline V gene lookup returns CDR1 LGHDT and CDR2 YNNKEL (reference sequence).

The material was peripheral blood mononuclear cells (PBMCs), obtained when the disease was refractory, from a patient treated with antithyroid drugs. This receptor was taken from a female donor with Graves disease. The rearrangement links TRBV3-1 to TRBJ2-1, with TRBD2 matching 13 bases. The DNA of the CDR3 is TGTGCCAGCAGCCAAGTTGGGGGGACTAGCGGGACTAATGAGCAGTTCCTC. Translated: CASSQVGGTSGTNEQFL.